The clone carrying this TCR beta chain was found a few times. The antigen remains unidentified. This specimen comes from a study of OX40 agonist ivuxolimab in advanced cancers. Study-wide background: Patients assigned to dose escalation were diagnosed with hepatocellular carcinoma, melanoma, renal cell or head and neck cancer. General study results and limits: Mean expanded clone counts were higher in CD8+ than CD4+ T cells.

Data came from immunoSEQ multiplex PCR; TCRdb stores just in-frame clones and leaves some out. Among tens of thousands of clones listed, more than 75% were seen once. Patients were ruled out by autoimmune disease history or systemic immunosuppression. With baseline, cycle 4 day 1, and cycle 7 day 1 as timepoints, blood was sampled. This sequence was found in an adult with an advanced solid tumor such as melanoma, head and neck, liver or kidney cancer. Sequences were derived from CD4+ or CD8+ T cells sorted from blood, sampled in a trial of the OX40 agonist ivuxolimab.

CDR3 amino acids: CASSGRATNEKLFF. CDR3 DNA sequence: TGTGCCAGCAGTGGTCGGGCAACTAATGAAAAACTGTTTTTT. The chain uses TRBV2 and TRBJ1-4, with D unclear. Trimming took off 4 bases at V and 0 bases at J, with 6 bases between the two ends. The germline V gene encodes CDR1 SNHLY and CDR2 FYNNEI. The CDR3 totals 14 residues.